The 2 T cell receptor beta chains given below trace back to one sample, sequenced in a study of low-dose radiotherapy and immunotherapy resistance in tumors. Alpha and beta chains were covered, as first-strand cDNA relied on TRAV- and TRBV-specific primers. TCR amplification ran 15 to 25 PCR cycles using constant-region and V-primer adapter primers. MiXCR was run by TCRdb on the reads, yielding one entry per CDR3 protein. The sample lists tens of thousands of distinct CDR3 sequences; under 25% were seen once. Time point meaning: after trial treatment. The treatment here: LDRT plus nivolumab, ipilimumab, low-dose cyclophosphamide and aspirin (RACIN trial). The sample in question was PBMCs, obtained after low-dose radiotherapy plus immunotherapy. The receptors come from a female donor with ovarian cancer.

The chain has TRBV6-6 and TRBJ1-6, with 10 bases that match TRBD1. The CDR3 loop spans 14 amino acids. The trim removed 6 bases at V and 7 bases at J, leaving 3 bases unmatched. Germline V CDR1 and CDR2: MNHNY, SVGAGI (reference sequence). The CDR3 sequence: CASSGGQGNSPLHF. The CDR3 bases are TGTGCCAGCAGCGGGGGACAGGGGAATTCACCCCTCCACTTT.

This clonotype appeared many times. The rearrangement uses TRBV20-1 and TRBJ2-1; the match to TRBD2 covers 11 bases. The CDR3 sequence is 16 residues long. Trimming at V came to 2 bases and at J to 1 base, leaving 4 bases not matched to a gene. CDR1 and CDR2 (germline): DFQATT, SNEGSKA (reference sequence). CDR3 loop: CSARRLAGRSYNEQFF. As DNA, the CDR3 is TGCAGTGCTAGAAGACTAGCGGGACGATCCTACAATGAGCAGTTCTTC.